Below are 23 T cell receptor beta chains sequenced from a single sample in a study of T-cell memory formation after mild COVID-19 (TCRdb year 2021). The library was produced with 5' RACE. Instrument used: Illumina NovaSeq 6000. TCRdb trimmed the raw reads at Q25, called clones with MiXCR and kept productive beta chains. Duplicate CDR3 protein sequences are folded into a single record with the most common DNA and genes. This sample holds some 450,000 distinct CDR3 sequences; roughly 18% were observed only once. The top ten hold roughly a fifth of the sample. Sequencing was performed on PBMCs or a T cell subset sorted from them (not recorded which). These receptors originate from a man younger than 35 who had mild COVID-19 (a few samples of this study predate the infection). The sample titles of this study are shuffled in the database, so cell type and time point are left out; the donor was told from shared clones.

The chain uses TRBV12-3 or TRBV12-4 and TRBJ2-1; no firm D call. The CDR3 sequence is 14 residues long. Trimming cost V 3 bases and J 2 bases, with 8 bases left between them. The CDR3: CASSLTDTYNEQFF. The DNA of the CDR3 is TGTGCCAGCAGTTTGACTGACACCTACAATGAGCAGTTCTTC.

A few counts support this clonotype. The V and J genes are TRBV24-1 and TRBJ1-2; D is ambiguous. Germline assignment: CDR1 KGHDR and CDR2 SFDVKD. This CDR3 has 13 residues. Between the trimmed V and J ends, which lost 9 bases and 10 bases, there was a span of 20 bases. The CDR3 spells CATSASHQRVYTF. The DNA for the CDR3 is TGTGCCACCTCGGCGTCCCATCAACGAGTCTACACCTTC.

This clonotype was counted only a few times. The CDR3 bases are TGCAGTGTCAAGGCCCACAATGAGCAGTTCTTC. Encoded protein: CSVKAHNEQFF. V and J are TRBV20-1 and TRBJ2-1; D gene uncertain. V lost 7 bases and J lost 5, with 9 bases in between. The germline gives CDR1 DFQATT, CDR2 SNEGSKA (reference sequence). The CDR3 is 11 amino acids.

V usage is TRBV18 and J usage is TRBJ2-3; TRBD1 or TRBD2 may be the D gene (5 bases each). The CDR3 is made up of 15 amino acids. Per germline, CDR1 KGHSH and CDR2 LQKENI. Between the trimmed V and J ends, which lost 8 bases and 7 bases, there was a span of 22 bases. CDR3 protein: CASTGPGPPPYTQYF. CDR3 sequence (DNA): TGTGCCAGCACCGGTCCGGGACCCCCACCGTATACGCAGTATTTT.

This clonotype appeared a few times. At one of its ends the junction is not consistent with the germline gene, which may arise from a read error. This chain connects TRBV5-1 to TRBJ1-2, with D perhaps matching TRBD1 (5 bases). The length of the CDR3 is 13 residues. Germline V CDR1 and CDR2: SGHRS, YFSETQ. CDR3: CASRLGRAGGYTF. CDR3 nucleotides: TGCGCCAGCAGGTTGGGCAGGGCAGGTGGCTACACCTTC.

This clonotype was counted a few times. This rearrangement joins TRBV7-8 to TRBJ2-3; possibly TRBD1 or TRBD2 for D (5 bases each). Germline-derived CDR1 and CDR2 are SGHVS and FQNEAQ. There are 15 residues in the CDR3. The V and J ends lost 5 bases and 1 base respectively, with 13 bases between them. Here the CDR3 DNA reads TGTGCCAGCAGCCACTTAAGAGGGGGCACAGATACGCAGTATTTT. Translating gives CASSHLRGGTDTQYF.

V usage is TRBV7-2 and J usage is TRBJ1-5; D not resolved. Germline CDR1 is SGHTA and CDR2 is FQGNSA. The ends were cut back, 3 bases at V and 1 base at J, with 10 bases in the middle. The length of the CDR3 is 15 residues. DNA for the CDR3: TGTGCCAGCAGCTTGGATACAGCGAGCAATCAGCCCCAGCATTTT. Protein product: CASSLDTASNQPQHF.

V is TRBV7-8 and J is TRBJ2-7; perhaps TRBD1 as D (6 bases). In germline, CDR1 is SGHVS, CDR2 FQNEAQ. The V end lost 1 base, the J end lost 2 bases, and 12 bases lay between the germline ends. The CDR3 is made up of 15 amino acids. The CDR3 region has the DNA TGTGCCAGCAGCTTAGACAAGGGGGTCGCCTACGAGCAGTACGTC. It encodes CASSLDKGVAYEQYV.

In nucleotides, the CDR3 is TGTGCCAGAAGTCGGGACAGTCGAGGGCTGAGCACTGAAGCTTTCTTT. This codes for CARSRDSRGLSTEAFF. The rearrangement uses TRBV6-2 or TRBV6-3 and TRBJ1-1; 7 bases are shared with TRBD1. The CDR3 is 16 residues long. V dropped 9 bases and J dropped 4; count of bases not matched to a gene: 17. Per the germline V gene, CDR1 is MNHEY and CDR2 is SVGEGT.

The chain is built from TRBV24-1 and TRBJ1-1, with D unresolved. V lost 11 bases and J lost 6, with 15 bases in between. Germline lookup yields CDR1 KGHDR and CDR2 SFDVKD. CDR3 length: 12 amino acids. Written as DNA, the CDR3 is TGTGCCATGACTCTCGCTGGCGCTGAAGCTTTCTTT. Protein product: CAMTLAGAEAFF.

This clonotype was seen a few times. The rearrangement links TRBV12-3 or TRBV12-4 to TRBJ2-1, with 10 bases lining up with TRBD2. After removal of 7 bases from V and 8 bases from J, the junction contained 17 bases not matched to a gene. This CDR3 region has 17 residues. The CDR3 sequence is CASNVGTPSGGGDEQFF. In DNA form, the CDR3 reads TGTGCCAGCAATGTCGGCACGCCTAGCGGGGGAGGGGATGAGCAGTTCTTC.

In its sample, this clonotype was seen a few times. The chain has TRBV14 and TRBJ2-5; D gene ambiguous. Germline loops: CDR1 SGHDN, CDR2 FVKESK. The CDR3 has 12 residues. V was shortened by 1 base and J by 5 bases, with 5 bases between the two germline ends. CDR3 loop: CASSQADETQYF. CDR3 coding DNA: TGTGCCAGCAGCCAAGCTGATGAGACCCAGTACTTC.

This clonotype was detected ten times or more. The chain is built from TRBV5-1 and TRBJ1-1, with unresolved D. Trimming stripped 2 bases from V and 1 base from J, with 6 bases between. The CDR3 has 13 residues. The germline gives CDR1 SGHRS, CDR2 YFSETQ. In nucleotides, the CDR3 is TGCGCCAGCAGCTTAGACACGAACACTGAAGCTTTCTTT. As protein: CASSLDTNTEAFF.

The rearrangement uses TRBV5-1 and TRBJ2-3; 9 bases align to TRBD1. Germline assignment: CDR1 SGHRS and CDR2 YFSETQ. CDR3 length: 15 amino acids. The junction had 6 bases not matched to a gene; V was cut back by 2 bases and J by 5 bases. Here the CDR3 reads CASSFRQGGRDTQYF. The CDR3 coding sequence is TGCGCCAGCAGCTTTCGACAGGGGGGGAGAGATACGCAGTATTTT. Using reference TRBV5-1 and TRBJ2-3 for the parts outside the CDR3, the full variable domain is KAGVTQTPRYLIKTRGQQVTLSCSPISGHRSVSWYQQTPGQGLQFLFEYFSETQRNKGNFPGRFSGRQFSNSRSEMNVSTLELGDSALYLCASSFRQGGRDTQYFGPGTRLTVL.

The CDR3 is CALGRGADNEQFF. The CDR3 region has the DNA TGTGCCTTGGGGCGGGGGGCCGACAATGAGCAGTTCTTC. The rearrangement uses TRBV10-3 and TRBJ2-1; 8 bases agree with TRBD2. CDR3 size: 13 residues. CDR1 is ENHRY and CDR2 is SYGVKD in the germline V gene. V trimming: 11 bases; J trimming: 5 bases; junction bases outside the gene matches: 8.

The rearrangement joins TRBV27 to TRBJ2-7; TRBD2 agrees at 8 bases. V lost 3 bases, J lost 4 bases, and 8 bases stayed unmatched. The CDR3 is made up of 15 amino acids. Germline CDR1 reads MNHEY; CDR2 reads SMNVEV (reference sequence). The CDR3 reads CASSFRGGGFYEQYV. As DNA, the CDR3 is TGTGCCAGCAGTTTCCGGGGGGGCGGATTTTACGAGCAGTACGTC.

The genes are TRBV7-3 and TRBJ1-6, with D perhaps TRBD1 (6 bases). CDR3 length equals 13 residues. Germline V gene lookup returns CDR1 SGHTA and CDR2 FQGTGA. V was clipped by 5 bases and J by 10 bases, with 12 bases between them. CDR3 nucleotide sequence: TGTGCCAGCAGCGCCCTACAGGGCTCACCCCTCCACTTT. As protein: CASSALQGSPLHF.

This chain connects TRBV2 to TRBJ2-7; maybe TRBD1 (6 bases). Looked up from germline, CDR1 is SNHLY and CDR2 is FYNNEI. The CDR3 extends over 14 amino acids. The germline V and J ends were trimmed by 2 bases and 5 bases, with 13 bases remaining between them. The CDR3 DNA reads TGTGCCAGCAGTGAATTCGGGACAAGAAACGAGCAGTACTTC. Amino acids: CASSEFGTRNEQYF.

The count of this clonotype is one. The V call is TRBV7-2, the J call TRBJ2-3; D possibly uses TRBD1 or TRBD2 (6 bases each). V lost 3 bases to trimming and J lost 2 bases, with 21 bases between them. Germline CDR1 and CDR2: SGHTA and FQGNSA. The CDR3 has 18 amino acids. In DNA, the CDR3 is TGTGCCAGCAGCTTCGTTTTTGTACGGGGGCCTGACACAGATACGCAGTATTTT. Amino acids: CASSFVFVRGPDTDTQYF.

This clonotype was counted a few times. V usage is TRBV18 and J usage is TRBJ2-5, with a possible D match to TRBD2 (6 bases). The V gene lost 2 bases and the J gene lost 0 bases, with 7 bases spanning the gap. Germline-derived CDR1 and CDR2 are KGHSH and LQKENI. This CDR3 spans 14 amino acids. CDR3 DNA sequence: TGTGCCAGCTCACCAGCGGGGAACCAAGAGACCCAGTACTTC. Its translation: CASSPAGNQETQYF.

The CDR3 region has the DNA TGTGCCAGCACGGGGTTTCCTCGGTATGAGCAGTTCTTC. It codes for CASTGFPRYEQFF. This rearrangement joins TRBV2 to TRBJ2-1; the D gene is possibly TRBD2 (5 bases). Trimming left V 7 bases short and J 8 bases short, with 15 bases between. The germline V gene encodes CDR1 SNHLY and CDR2 FYNNEI. The CDR3 contains 13 residues.

This chain uses TRBV6-1 with TRBJ2-1; D remains ambiguous. CDR1 and CDR2 from the germline V gene are MNHNS and SASEGT. The CDR3 runs to 14 residues. Between the trimmed V and J ends, which lost 7 bases and 1 base, there was a span of 11 bases. CDR3 loop: CASILATSYNEQFF. DNA for the CDR3: TGTGCCAGCATCTTGGCTACATCCTACAATGAGCAGTTCTTC.

This clonotype was counted between two and nine times. The gene calls are TRBV28 and TRBJ2-7, with D unresolved. The V end was cut by 5 bases, the J end by 7 bases, with 15 bases between. CDR1 and CDR2 (germline): MDHEN, SYDVKM. This CDR3 has 13 residues. CDR3 in amino acids: CASSKGWSEEQYV. In DNA form, the CDR3 reads TGTGCCAGCAGTAAAGGGTGGTCGGAAGAGCAGTACGTC.